This paragraph reports one T cell receptor beta chain. TCRdb recomputed calls from the 5' RACE reads with MiXCR, one row per CDR3 protein. The sample gives around 300,000 distinct CDR3 sequences, roughly 4.3% of which show up once; approximately 19% is in the top ten. The data originate from a study of T cells after yellow fever vaccination. With 4 bases removed from V and 0 bases from J, the gap between germline ends came to 12 bases. The V gene's germline CDR1 is MDHEN and CDR2 SYDVKM. CDR3 length: 16 amino acids. The genes are TRBV28 and TRBJ2-2; D is unclear. The sample in question was PBMCs, obtained 15 days after the yellow fever booster vaccination. This TCR derives from a man younger than 35 who received the YFV17D yellow fever vaccine. The CDR3 spells CASSYLVGPNTGELFF. In DNA form, the CDR3 reads TGTGCCAGCAGTTACCTGGTGGGCCCGAACACCGGGGAGCTGTTTTTT.